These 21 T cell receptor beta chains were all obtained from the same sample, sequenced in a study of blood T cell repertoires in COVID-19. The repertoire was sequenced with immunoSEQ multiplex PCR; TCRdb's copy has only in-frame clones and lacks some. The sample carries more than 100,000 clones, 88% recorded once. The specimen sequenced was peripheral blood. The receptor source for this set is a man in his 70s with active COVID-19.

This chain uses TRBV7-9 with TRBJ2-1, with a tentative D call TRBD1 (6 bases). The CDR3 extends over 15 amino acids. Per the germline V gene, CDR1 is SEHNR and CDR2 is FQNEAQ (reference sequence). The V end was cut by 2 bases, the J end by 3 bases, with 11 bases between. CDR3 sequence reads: CASSLRSDSYNEQFF. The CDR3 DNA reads TGTGCCAGCAGCTTAAGATCGGACAGCTACAATGAGCAGTTCTTC.

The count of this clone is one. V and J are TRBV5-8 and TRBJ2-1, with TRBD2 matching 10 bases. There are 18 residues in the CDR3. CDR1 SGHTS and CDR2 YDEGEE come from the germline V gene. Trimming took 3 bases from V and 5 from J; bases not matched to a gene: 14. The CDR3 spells CASSSSSALAGADNEQFF. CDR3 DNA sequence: TGTGCCAGCAGCTCCTCCTCCGCCCTAGCGGGAGCGGACAATGAGCAGTTCTTC.

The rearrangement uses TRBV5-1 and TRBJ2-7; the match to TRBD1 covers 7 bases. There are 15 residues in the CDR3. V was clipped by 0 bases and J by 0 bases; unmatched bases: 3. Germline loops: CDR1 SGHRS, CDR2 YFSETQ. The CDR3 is CASSLGGTASYEQYF. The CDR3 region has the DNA TGCGCCAGCAGCTTGGGTGGGACAGCCTCCTACGAGCAGTACTTC.

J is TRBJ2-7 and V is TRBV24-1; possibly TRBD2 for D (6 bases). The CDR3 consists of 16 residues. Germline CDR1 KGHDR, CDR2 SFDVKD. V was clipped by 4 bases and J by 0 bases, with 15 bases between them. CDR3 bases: TGTGCCACCAGTGACTCGGGGGTGGCGGACTCCTACGAGCAGTACTTC. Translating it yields CATSDSGVADSYEQYF.

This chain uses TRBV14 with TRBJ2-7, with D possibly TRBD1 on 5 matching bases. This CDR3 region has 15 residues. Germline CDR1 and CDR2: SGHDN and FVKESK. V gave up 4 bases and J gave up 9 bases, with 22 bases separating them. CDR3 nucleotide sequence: TGTGCCAGCAGCCTCGGACACCTGGCTGCACGAGGGCAGTACTTC. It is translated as CASSLGHLAARGQYF.

The CDR3 spells CASSREVTGELFF. The CDR3 coding sequence is TGTGCCAGCAGCCGCGAGGTCACCGGGGAGCTGTTTTTT. The chain combines TRBV6-2 or TRBV6-3 with TRBJ2-2; D is ambiguous. V lost 6 bases and J 4 bases, leaving 9 bases between the germline ends. Germline-derived CDR1 and CDR2 are MNHEY and SVGEGT. The CDR3 loop spans 13 amino acids.

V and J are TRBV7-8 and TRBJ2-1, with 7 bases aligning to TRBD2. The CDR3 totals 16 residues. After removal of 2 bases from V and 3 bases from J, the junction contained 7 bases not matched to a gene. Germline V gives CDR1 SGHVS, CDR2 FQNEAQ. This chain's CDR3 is CASSLPLAAVYNEQFF. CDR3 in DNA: TGTGCCAGCAGCTTACCCCTAGCGGCGGTCTACAATGAGCAGTTCTTC.

The DNA for the CDR3 is TGCGCCAGCAGCCAAGAGGGACAGGGAAGAACTGAAGCTTTCTTT. It encodes CASSQEGQGRTEAFF. The chain links TRBV4-1 to TRBJ1-1, with 9 nucleotides matching TRBD1. V lost 0 bases and J lost 5; bases outside the gene matches: 4. The CDR3 has 15 residues. Per germline, CDR1 MGHRA and CDR2 YSYEKL.

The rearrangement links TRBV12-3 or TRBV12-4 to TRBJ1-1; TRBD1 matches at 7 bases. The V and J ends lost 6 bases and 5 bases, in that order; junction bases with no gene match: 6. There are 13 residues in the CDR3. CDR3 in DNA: TGTGCCAGCAGCCCCCAGGGGGAAACTGAAGCTTTCTTT. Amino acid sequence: CASSPQGETEAFF.

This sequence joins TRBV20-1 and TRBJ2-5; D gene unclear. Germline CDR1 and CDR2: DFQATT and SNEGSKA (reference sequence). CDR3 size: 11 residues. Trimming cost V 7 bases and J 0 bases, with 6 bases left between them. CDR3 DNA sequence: TGCAGTGGAGGCAACCAAGAGACCCAGTACTTC. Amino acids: CSGGNQETQYF.

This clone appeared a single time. The CDR3 DNA reads as TGTGCCAGCAGTTTAATGGCTAGCGGGAGCCCAGATACGCAGTATTTT. This sequence encodes CASSLMASGSPDTQYF. The gene calls are TRBV27 and TRBJ2-3, with 10 positions matching TRBD2. The CDR3 spans 16 residues. The V segment lost 2 bases and the J segment 4 bases; nucleotides outside the gene matches: 6. Germline V gene lookup returns CDR1 MNHEY and CDR2 SMNVEV (reference sequence).

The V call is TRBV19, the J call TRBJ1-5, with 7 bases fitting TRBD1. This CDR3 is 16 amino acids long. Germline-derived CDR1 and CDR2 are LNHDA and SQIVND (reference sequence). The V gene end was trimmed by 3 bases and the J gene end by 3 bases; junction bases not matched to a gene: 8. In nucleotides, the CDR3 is TGTGCCAGTAGTATCCCGGCGGGACAGTACAATCAGCCCCAGCATTTT. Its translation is CASSIPAGQYNQPQHF.

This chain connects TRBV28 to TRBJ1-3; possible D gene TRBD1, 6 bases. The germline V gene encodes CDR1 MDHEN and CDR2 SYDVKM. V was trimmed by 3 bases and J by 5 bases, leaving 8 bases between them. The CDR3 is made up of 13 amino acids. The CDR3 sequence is CASSFGGRNTIYF. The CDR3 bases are TGTGCCAGCAGTTTCGGGGGGCGAAACACCATATATTTT.

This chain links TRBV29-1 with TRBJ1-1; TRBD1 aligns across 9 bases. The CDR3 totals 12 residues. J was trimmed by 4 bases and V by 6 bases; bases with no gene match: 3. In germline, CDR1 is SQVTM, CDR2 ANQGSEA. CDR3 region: CSVRTGATEAFF. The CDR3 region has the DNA TGCAGCGTCCGGACAGGGGCCACTGAAGCTTTCTTT.

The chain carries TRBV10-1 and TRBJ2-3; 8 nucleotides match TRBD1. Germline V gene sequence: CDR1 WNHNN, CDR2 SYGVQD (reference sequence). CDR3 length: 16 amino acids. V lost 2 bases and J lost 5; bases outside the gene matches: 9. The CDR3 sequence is CASSEMVRQGQDTQYF. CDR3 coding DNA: TGCGCCAGCAGTGAGATGGTCAGACAGGGGCAAGATACGCAGTATTTT.

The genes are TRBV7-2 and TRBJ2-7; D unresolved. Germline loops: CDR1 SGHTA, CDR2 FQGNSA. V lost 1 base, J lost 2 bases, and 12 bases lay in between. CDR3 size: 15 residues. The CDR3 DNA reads TGTGCCAGCAGCTTAGGTGGCTCGATAACCTACGAGCAGTACTTC. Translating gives CASSLGGSITYEQYF.

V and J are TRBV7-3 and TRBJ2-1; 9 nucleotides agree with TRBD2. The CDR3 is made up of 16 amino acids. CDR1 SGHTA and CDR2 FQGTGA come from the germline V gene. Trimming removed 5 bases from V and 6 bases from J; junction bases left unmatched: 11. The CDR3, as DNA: TGTGCCAGCAGCCGGGTCGGGACTAGCAGGACCAATGAGCAGTTCTTC. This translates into CASSRVGTSRTNEQFF.

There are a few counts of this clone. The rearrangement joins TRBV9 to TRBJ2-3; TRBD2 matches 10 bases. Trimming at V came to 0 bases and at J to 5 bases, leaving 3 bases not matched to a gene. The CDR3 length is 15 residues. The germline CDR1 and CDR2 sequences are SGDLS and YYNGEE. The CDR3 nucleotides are TGTGCCAGCAGCGTAGGATTAGCGGGAGGAGATACGCAGTATTTT. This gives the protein CASSVGLAGGDTQYF.

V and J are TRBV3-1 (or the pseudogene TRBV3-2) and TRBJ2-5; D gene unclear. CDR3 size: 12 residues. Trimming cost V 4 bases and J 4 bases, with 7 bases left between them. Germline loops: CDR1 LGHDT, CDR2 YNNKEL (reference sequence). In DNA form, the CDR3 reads TGTGCCAGCAGCCCTCTAGGAGAGACCCAGTACTTC. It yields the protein CASSPLGETQYF.

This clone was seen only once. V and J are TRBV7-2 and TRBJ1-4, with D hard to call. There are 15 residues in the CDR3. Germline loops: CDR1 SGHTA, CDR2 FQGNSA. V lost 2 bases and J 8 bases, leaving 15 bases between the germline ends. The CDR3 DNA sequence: TGTGCCAGCAGCTTACTGCGAGGGTCGGTCGAAAAACTGTTTTTT. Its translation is CASSLLRGSVEKLFF. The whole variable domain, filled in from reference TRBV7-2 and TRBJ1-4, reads GAGVSQSPSNKVTEKGKDVELRCDPISGHTALYWYRQSLGQGLEFLIYFQGNSAPDKSGLPSDRFSAERTGGSVSTLTIQRTQQEDSAVYLCASSLLRGSVEKLFFGSGTQLSVL.

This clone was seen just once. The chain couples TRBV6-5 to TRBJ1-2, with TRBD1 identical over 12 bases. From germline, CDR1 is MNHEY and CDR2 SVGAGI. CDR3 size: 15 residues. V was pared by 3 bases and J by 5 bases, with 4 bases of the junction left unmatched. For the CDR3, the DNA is TGTGCCAGCAGTTATCAGGGACAGGGGGCTTATGGCTACACCTTC. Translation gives CASSYQGQGAYGYTF.